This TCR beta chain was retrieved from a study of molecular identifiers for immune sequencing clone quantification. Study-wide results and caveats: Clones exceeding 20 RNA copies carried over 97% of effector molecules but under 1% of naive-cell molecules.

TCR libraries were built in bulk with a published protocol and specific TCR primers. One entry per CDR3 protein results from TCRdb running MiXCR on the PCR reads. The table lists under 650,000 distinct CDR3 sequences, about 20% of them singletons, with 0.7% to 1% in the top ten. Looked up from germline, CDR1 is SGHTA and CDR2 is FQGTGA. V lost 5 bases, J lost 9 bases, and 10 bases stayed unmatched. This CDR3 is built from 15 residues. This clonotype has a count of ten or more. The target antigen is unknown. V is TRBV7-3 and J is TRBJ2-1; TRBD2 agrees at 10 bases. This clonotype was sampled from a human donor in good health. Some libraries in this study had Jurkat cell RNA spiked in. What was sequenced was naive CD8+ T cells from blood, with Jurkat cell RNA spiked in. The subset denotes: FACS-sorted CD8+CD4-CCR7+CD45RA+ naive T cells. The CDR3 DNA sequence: TGTGCCAGCAGCGAGATGGTAGCGGGAGGTAGTGAGCAGTTCTTC. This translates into CASSEMVAGGSEQFF.